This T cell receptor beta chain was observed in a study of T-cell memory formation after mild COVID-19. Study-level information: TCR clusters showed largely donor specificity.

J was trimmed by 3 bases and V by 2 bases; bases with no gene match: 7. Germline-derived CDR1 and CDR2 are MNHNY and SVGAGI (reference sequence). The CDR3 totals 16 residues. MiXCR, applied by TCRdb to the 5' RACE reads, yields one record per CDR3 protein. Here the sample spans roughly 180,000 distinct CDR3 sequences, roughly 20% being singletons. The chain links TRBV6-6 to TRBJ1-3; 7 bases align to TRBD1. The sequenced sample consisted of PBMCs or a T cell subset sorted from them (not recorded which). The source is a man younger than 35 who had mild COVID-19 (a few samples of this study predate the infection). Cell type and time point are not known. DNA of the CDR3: TGTGCCAGCAGTTACACAGGGGACGGAAGTGGAAACACCATATATTTT. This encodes CASSYTGDGSGNTIYF.